This record covers a single T cell receptor (beta chain). The data belong to a study of Tregs in tolerant kidney transplant recipients. The CDR3 loop spans 14 amino acids. Germline V gives CDR1 SGHTA, CDR2 FQGNSA. Trimming shortened V by 7 bases and J by 4 bases, and 16 bases separated the two germline ends. Measured with immunoSEQ multiplex PCR; TCRdb has only the in-frame clones, and not every one. The sample includes about 110,000 clones, around 87% of them seen just once. The sample here was CD4+ T cells from blood, taken before the transplant. This chain joins TRBV7-2 and TRBJ1-2, with D possibly being TRBD1 (5 bases). This TCR was sampled from a human donor who received a combined kidney and bone marrow transplant. CDR3 protein: CASTGDGLGYGYTF. In DNA form, the CDR3 reads TGTGCCAGCACGGGGGACGGACTTGGCTATGGCTACACCTTC.